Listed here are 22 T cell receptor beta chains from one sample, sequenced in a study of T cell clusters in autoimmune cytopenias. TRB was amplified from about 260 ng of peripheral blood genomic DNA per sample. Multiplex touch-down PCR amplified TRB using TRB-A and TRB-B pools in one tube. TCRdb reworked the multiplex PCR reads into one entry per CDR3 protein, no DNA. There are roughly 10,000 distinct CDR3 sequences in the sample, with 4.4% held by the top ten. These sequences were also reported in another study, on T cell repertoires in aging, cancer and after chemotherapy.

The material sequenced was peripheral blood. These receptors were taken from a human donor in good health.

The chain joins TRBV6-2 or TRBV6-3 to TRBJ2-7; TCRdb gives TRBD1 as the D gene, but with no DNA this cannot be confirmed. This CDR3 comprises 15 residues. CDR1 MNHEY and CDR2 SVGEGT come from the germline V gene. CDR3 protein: CASSYGAGVSYEQYF.

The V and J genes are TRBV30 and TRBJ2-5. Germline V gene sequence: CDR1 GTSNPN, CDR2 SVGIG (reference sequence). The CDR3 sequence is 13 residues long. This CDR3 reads CAWSALGLETQYF. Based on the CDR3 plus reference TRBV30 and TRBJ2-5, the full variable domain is SQTIHQWPATLVQPVGSPLSLECTVEGTSNPNLYWYRQAAGRGLQLLFYSVGIGQISSEVPQNLSASRPQDRQFILSSKKLLLSDSGFYLCAWSALGLETQYFGPGTRLLVL.

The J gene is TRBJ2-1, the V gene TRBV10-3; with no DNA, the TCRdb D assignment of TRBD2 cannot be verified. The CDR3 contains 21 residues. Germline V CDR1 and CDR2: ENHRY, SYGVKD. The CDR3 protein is CAISETERGGFLTGSYNEQFF.

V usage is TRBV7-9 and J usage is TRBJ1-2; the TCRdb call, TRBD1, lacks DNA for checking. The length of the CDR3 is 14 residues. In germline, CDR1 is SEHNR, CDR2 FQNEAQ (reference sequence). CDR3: CASSDPGGGSGYTF.

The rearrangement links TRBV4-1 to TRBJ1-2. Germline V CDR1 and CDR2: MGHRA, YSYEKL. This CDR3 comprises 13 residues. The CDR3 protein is CASSVQANYGYTF.

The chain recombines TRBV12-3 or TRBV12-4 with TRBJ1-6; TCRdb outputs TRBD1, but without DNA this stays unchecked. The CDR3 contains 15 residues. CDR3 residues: CASSRRDATNSPLHF.

CDR3 residues: CASSFNGANTGELFF. V is TRBV5-1 and J is TRBJ2-2. The germline V gene encodes CDR1 SGHRS and CDR2 YFSETQ. This CDR3 is 15 amino acids long.

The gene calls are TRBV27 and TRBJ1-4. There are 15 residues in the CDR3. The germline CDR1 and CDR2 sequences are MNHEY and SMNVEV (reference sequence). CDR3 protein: CASRPHNGRNEKLFF.

The CDR3 region is CASSSGQSNEQFF. The chain joins TRBV7-9 to TRBJ2-1; absent DNA, TCRdb's TRBD1 call cannot be checked. The CDR3 is made up of 13 amino acids. The germline CDR1 and CDR2 sequences are SEHNR and FQNEAQ (reference sequence). The entire variable domain, with the rest obtained from reference TRBV7-9 and TRBJ2-1, is as follows: DTGVSQNPRHKITKRGQNVTFRCDPISEHNRLYWYRQTLGQGPEFLTYFQNEAQLEKSRLLSDRFSAERPKGSFSTLEIQRTEQGDSAMYLCASSSGQSNEQFFGPGTRLTVL.

CDR3 amino acids: CASSDLAGGTYEQYF. The chain uses TRBV6-2 or TRBV6-3 and TRBJ2-7. This CDR3 is built from 15 residues. Germline loops: CDR1 MNHEY, CDR2 SVGEGT.

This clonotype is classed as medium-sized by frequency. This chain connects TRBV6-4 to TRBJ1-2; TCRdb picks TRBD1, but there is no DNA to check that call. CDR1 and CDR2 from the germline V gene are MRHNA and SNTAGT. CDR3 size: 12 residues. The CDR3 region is CASNSQGGSYTF.

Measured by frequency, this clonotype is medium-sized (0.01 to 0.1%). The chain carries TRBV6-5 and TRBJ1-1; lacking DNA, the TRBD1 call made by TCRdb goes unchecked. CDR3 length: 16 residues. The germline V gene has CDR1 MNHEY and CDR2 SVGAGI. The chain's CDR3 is CASSYDWSQTNTEAFF.

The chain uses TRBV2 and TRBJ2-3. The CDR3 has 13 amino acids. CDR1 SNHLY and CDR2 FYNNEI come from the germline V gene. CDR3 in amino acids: CASSSAALDTQYF.

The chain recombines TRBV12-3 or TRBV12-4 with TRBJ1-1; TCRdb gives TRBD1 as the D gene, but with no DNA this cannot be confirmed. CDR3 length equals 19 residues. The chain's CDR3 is CASGLVLGGRGAMNTEAFF.

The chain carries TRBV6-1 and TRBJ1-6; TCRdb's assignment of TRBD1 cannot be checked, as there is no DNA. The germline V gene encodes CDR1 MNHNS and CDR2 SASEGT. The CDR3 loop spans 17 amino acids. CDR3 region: CASSESPTGEFFSPLHF.

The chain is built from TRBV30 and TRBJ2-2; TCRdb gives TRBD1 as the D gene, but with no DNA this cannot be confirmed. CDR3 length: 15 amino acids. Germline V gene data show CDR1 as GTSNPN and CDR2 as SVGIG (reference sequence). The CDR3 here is CAWSPGSHRAGELFF.

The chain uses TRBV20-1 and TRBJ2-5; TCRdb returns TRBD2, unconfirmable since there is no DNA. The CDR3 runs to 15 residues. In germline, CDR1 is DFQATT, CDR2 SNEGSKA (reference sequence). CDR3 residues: CSARPIAGYQETQYF.

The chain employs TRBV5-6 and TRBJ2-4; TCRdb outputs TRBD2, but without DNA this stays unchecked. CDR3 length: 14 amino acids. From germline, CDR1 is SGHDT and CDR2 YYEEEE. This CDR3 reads CASSLGSGQNIQYF.

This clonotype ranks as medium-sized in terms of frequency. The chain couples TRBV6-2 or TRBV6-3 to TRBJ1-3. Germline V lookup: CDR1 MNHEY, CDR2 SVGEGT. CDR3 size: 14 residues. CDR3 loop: CASSYFADPNTIYF.

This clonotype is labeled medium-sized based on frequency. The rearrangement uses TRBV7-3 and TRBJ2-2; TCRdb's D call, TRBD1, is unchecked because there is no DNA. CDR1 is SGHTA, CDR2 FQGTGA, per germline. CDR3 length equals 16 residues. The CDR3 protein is CASSPGGHANTGELFF.

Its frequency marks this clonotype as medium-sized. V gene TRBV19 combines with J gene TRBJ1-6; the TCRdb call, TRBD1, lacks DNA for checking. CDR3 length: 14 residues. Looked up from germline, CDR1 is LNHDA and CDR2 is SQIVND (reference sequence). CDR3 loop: CASRMGQGNSPLHF.

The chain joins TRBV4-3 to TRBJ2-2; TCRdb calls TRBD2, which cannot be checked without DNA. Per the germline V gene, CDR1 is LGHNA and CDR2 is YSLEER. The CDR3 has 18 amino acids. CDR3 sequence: CASSQKLAGGAVTGELFF.